This T cell receptor beta chain was obtained from a study of CD4 T cells in relation to SARS-CoV-2 and coronaviruses. Background on the study: TCR beta CDR3s were sequenced after roughly 10-day antigen culture of PBMCs.

Trimming removed 2 bases from V and 0 bases from J, with 5 bases in between. Germline CDR1 SGHVS, CDR2 FNYEAQ. The CDR3 is 14 amino acids. With respect to this clone: What it recognizes is unknown.

Profiling relied on immunoSEQ multiplex PCR, and the TCRdb table lists in-frame clones only, not all of them. This sample has more than 20,000 clones, with more than 70% found just once. The unexposed donors gave CD4+ T cells in 2011-2018, prior to COVID-19. The cells were cultured for around ten days before CD4+ T cells were isolated. PBMCs were plated at fewer than 2.5 million per well in IL-2-containing medium. The TCR sequence derives from a human donor in good health. The V and J genes are TRBV7-6 and TRBJ2-1, with D uncertain. The sample comprised CD4+ T cells from PBMCs, cultured in vitro. DNA for the CDR3: TGTGCCAGCAGCTTACCGAGCTCCTACAATGAGCAGTTCTTC. This codes for CASSLPSSYNEQFF. The whole variable domain, filled in from reference TRBV7-6 and TRBJ2-1, reads GAGVSQSPRYKVTKRGQDVALRCDPISGHVSLYWYRQALGQGPEFLTYFNYEAQQDKSGLPNDRFSAERPEGSISTLTIQRTEQRDSAMYRCASSLPSSYNEQFFGPGTRLTVL.